This TCR beta chain derives from a study of response to subunit inactivated influenza vaccine. This clonotype has more than one count but fewer than ten. CDR1 and CDR2 from the germline V gene are GTSNPN and SVGIG (reference sequence). This CDR3 comprises 13 residues. The V end lost 4 bases, the J end lost 7 bases, and 14 bases lay between the germline ends. TCRdb re-called the RT-PCR reads with MiXCR, one entry per CDR3 protein. Found here are about 570,000 distinct CDR3 sequences, about 11% of them singletons; the top ten hold 9.5% to 11%. The same data also went into a second study, on T cells expressing NK-cell markers. That work adds: The cDNA for TCR beta came from 5'RACE template switching with UMIs. It was sorted CD3+CD56+NKG2C+, CD3+CD56+NKG2C- and CD3+CD56-NKG2C+ T cells that supplied the TCR beta repertoires. What restricted sorting to alpha-beta TCR T cells in several experiments was an anti-gamma-delta TCR antibody. Nothing established the HCMV specificity of expanded NKG2C+ T cell clones.

The material sequenced was PBMCs from blood, taken on the day of vaccination. This TCR was recovered from a man in his fifties or sixties who received an inactivated influenza vaccine. V and J are TRBV30 and TRBJ1-5; a possible D gene is TRBD1 (5 bases). This CDR3 reads CAWNRGVEQPQHF. CDR3 coding DNA: TGTGCCTGGAACCGAGGGGTTGAGCAGCCCCAGCATTTT. Full variable domain (rest looked up from reference TRBV30 and TRBJ1-5): SQTIHQWPATLVQPVGSPLSLECTVEGTSNPNLYWYRQAAGRGLQLLFYSVGIGQISSEVPQNLSASRPQDRQFILSSKKLLLSDSGFYLCAWNRGVEQPQHFGDGTRLSIL.